Listed here are 24 T cell receptor beta chains from one sample, sequenced in a study of T cell changes during pregnancy in multiple sclerosis. Clones were sequenced by immunoSEQ multiplex PCR, and TCRdb holds only the in-frame ones, with some missing. Among about 70,000 clones listed, more than 80% were seen once. The material sequenced was peripheral blood, taken in the second trimester of pregnancy. These receptors all stem from a female donor in good health, enrolled as a control in a pregnancy study.

V gene TRBV19 combines with J gene TRBJ1-2, with 7 bases that match TRBD1. The CDR3 runs 15 residues. V lost 1 base to trimming and J lost 4 bases; unmatched junction nucleotides: 6. Germline V gene data show CDR1 as LNHDA and CDR2 as SQIVND (reference sequence). The CDR3, as DNA: TGTGCCAGTAGTATAGCCCGGGACAGCTTCTATGGCTACACCTTC. It codes for CASSIARDSFYGYTF.

V usage is TRBV7-9 and J usage is TRBJ1-2, with 7 bases lining up with TRBD1. The J segment lost 4 bases and the V segment lost 2 bases, leaving 10 bases of the junction unmatched. The CDR3 runs to 16 residues. The V gene's germline CDR1 is SEHNR and CDR2 FQNEAQ (reference sequence). Here the CDR3 DNA reads TGTGCCAGCAGCTTAACGCCGGGACAGATGGGCTATGGCTACACCTTC. This translates into CASSLTPGQMGYGYTF.

J is TRBJ2-3 and V is TRBV9, with a weak D call TRBD1 (6 bases). CDR1 is SGDLS, CDR2 YYNGEE, per germline. V lost 0 bases and J 1 base, leaving 12 bases between the germline ends. The CDR3 has 16 amino acids. The CDR3 protein is CASSVAGVGGTDTQYF. The CDR3 DNA reads as TGTGCCAGCAGCGTAGCAGGGGTCGGAGGCACAGATACGCAGTATTTT.

The J gene is TRBJ2-7, the V gene TRBV7-9, with 8 bases identical to TRBD1. The CDR3 loop spans 14 amino acids. V dropped 5 bases and J dropped 2; count of bases not matched to a gene: 5. CDR1 and CDR2 from the germline V gene are SEHNR and FQNEAQ (reference sequence). The chain's CDR3 is CASSAGTGAYEQYF. CDR3 DNA: TGTGCCAGCAGCGCCGGGACAGGAGCCTACGAGCAGTACTTC. Together with reference TRBV7-9 and TRBJ2-7, the CDR3 gives the full variable domain: DTGVSQNPRHKITKRGQNVTFRCDPISEHNRLYWYRQTLGQGPEFLTYFQNEAQLEKSRLLSDRFSAERPKGSFSTLEIQRTEQGDSAMYLCASSAGTGAYEQYFGPGTRLTVT.

The chain has TRBV4-2 and TRBJ1-5; the D gene is possibly TRBD1 (5 bases). The CDR3 is 16 residues long. Looked up from germline, CDR1 is LGHNA and CDR2 is YNFKEQ. Trimming cost V 3 bases and J 2 bases, with 14 bases left between them. Written as DNA, the CDR3 is TGTGCCAGCAGCCAGGCGGCAGGGTTGGGCAATCAGCCCCAGCATTTT. Protein: CASSQAAGLGNQPQHF.

The chain employs TRBV16 and TRBJ1-2; D is unclear. The CDR3 is 14 amino acids. Per the germline V gene, CDR1 is KGHSY and CDR2 is FQNENV. The germline V and J ends were trimmed by 0 bases and 3 bases, with 8 bases remaining between them. The DNA for the CDR3 is TGTGCCAGCAGCCAATCTGGTGGAGACTATGGCTACACCTTC. Translating it yields CASSQSGGDYGYTF.

Only a few counts were recorded for this clone. This chain uses TRBV6-4 with TRBJ2-1, with TRBD1 matching 9 bases. The CDR3 is made up of 16 amino acids. The ends lost 1 base at V and 5 bases at J; junction bases unmatched: 6. Germline CDR1 is MRHNA and CDR2 is SNTAGT. DNA for the CDR3: TGTGCCAGCAGTGACTTACCGGGACAGGGAAACAATGAGCAGTTCTTC. Residues: CASSDLPGQGNNEQFF.

The rearrangement joins TRBV11-2 to TRBJ2-7; 14 bases line up with TRBD2. The CDR3 extends over 15 amino acids. The V and J ends lost 2 bases and 6 bases, in that order; junction bases with no gene match: 3. Germline values: CDR1 SGHAT, CDR2 FQNNGV. The CDR3 loop reads CASSLFGTSGGEQYF. CDR3 DNA: TGTGCCAGCAGCTTATTTGGGACTAGCGGGGGCGAGCAGTACTTC.

The genes are TRBV11-2 and TRBJ1-2; 9 positions match TRBD1. V trimming: 5 bases; J trimming: 5 bases; junction bases outside the gene matches: 6. CDR3 length: 14 residues. Germline assignment: CDR1 SGHAT and CDR2 FQNNGV. CDR3 region: CASSETGGGYGYTF. In DNA, the CDR3 is TGTGCCAGCAGCGAGACAGGGGGTGGTTATGGCTACACCTTC.

This clone was observed a single time. V gene TRBV4-1 combines with J gene TRBJ1-2; TRBD1 matches 10 bases. CDR3 length equals 15 residues. CDR1 is MGHRA, CDR2 YSYEKL, per germline. V was clipped by 7 bases and J by 4 bases; unmatched bases: 9. The CDR3 region is CASTQDRGNVYGYTF. The CDR3 DNA follows: TGCGCCAGCACCCAGGACAGGGGGAACGTCTATGGCTACACCTTC.

The chain links TRBV4-3 to TRBJ1-1; 10 bases are shared with TRBD1. The CDR3 loop spans 15 amino acids. The trim removed 2 bases at V and 4 bases at J, leaving 4 bases unmatched. Germline V lookup: CDR1 LGHNA, CDR2 YSLEER. Here the CDR3 DNA reads TGCGCCAGCAGCCAAAGACAGGGGGCTCGCACTGAAGCTTTCTTT. This codes for CASSQRQGARTEAFF.

This sequence joins TRBV5-5 and TRBJ2-7, with 9 positions matching TRBD1. V lost 0 bases and J lost 2; bases outside the gene matches: 6. The CDR3 has 16 amino acids. Germline CDR1 reads SGHKS; CDR2 reads YYEKEE (reference sequence). The CDR3 bases are TGTGCCAGCAGCTTGGCGACGGGACAGGGCCCCTACGAGCAGTACTTC. Its protein product is CASSLATGQGPYEQYF.

This chain connects TRBV2 to TRBJ2-1; 9 nucleotides match TRBD1. V was clipped by 1 base and J by 7 bases; unmatched bases: 5. The CDR3 covers 15 residues. Per the germline V gene, CDR1 is SNHLY and CDR2 is FYNNEI. The CDR3 spells CASSEDRGRINEQFF. In DNA form, the CDR3 reads TGTGCCAGCAGTGAAGACAGGGGGCGAATAAATGAGCAGTTCTTC.

This rearrangement joins TRBV5-4 to TRBJ1-2; D may be TRBD1 (5 bases). Germline V gives CDR1 SGHNT, CDR2 YYREEE (reference sequence). Trimming pared 1 base from V and 4 bases from J, leaving 11 bases between. The CDR3 sequence is 14 residues long. CDR3 bases: TGTGCCAGCAGCTTGCTGGGGGGGATCTATGGCTACACCTTC. It is translated as CASSLLGGIYGYTF.

The rearrangement uses TRBV4-3 and TRBJ2-7; no reliable D call. CDR1 is LGHNA and CDR2 is YSLEER in the germline V gene. This CDR3 has 15 amino acids. V lost 0 bases and J 0 bases, leaving 9 bases between the germline ends. The CDR3 nucleotides are TGCGCCAGCAGCCAAGATAATGTAGCCTCCTACGAGCAGTACTTC. Its protein is CASSQDNVASYEQYF.

The J gene is TRBJ1-6, the V gene TRBV4-3; TRBD1 aligns across 9 bases. The CDR3 is 15 residues long. V trimming: 3 bases; J trimming: 9 bases; junction bases outside the gene matches: 6. Germline CDR1 and CDR2: LGHNA and YSLEER. As DNA, the CDR3 is TGCGCCAGCAGCCAGGGACAGGGTTACGGTTCACCCCTCCACTTT. It encodes CASSQGQGYGSPLHF.

The chain couples TRBV15 to TRBJ2-3; TRBD2 agrees at 10 bases. Germline CDR1 is LNHNV and CDR2 is YYDKDF (reference sequence). This CDR3 is built from 17 residues. Unmatched junction bases numbered 11, after V lost 3 bases and J lost 5 bases. Written as DNA, the CDR3 is TGTGCCACCAGCAGGGGGGCCCAGCGGGGGGGCCGAGATACGCAGTATTTT. Encoded protein: CATSRGAQRGGRDTQYF. Variable domain in full (rest from reference TRBV15 and TRBJ2-3): DAMVIQNPRYQVTQFGKPVTLSCSQTLNHNVMYWYQQKSSQAPKLLFHYYDKDFNNEADTPDNFQSRRPNTSFCFLDIRSPGLGDTAMYLCATSRGAQRGGRDTQYFGPGTRLTVL.

The rearrangement links TRBV9 to TRBJ2-1; D might be TRBD1 (5 bases). Trimming took off 0 bases at V and 8 bases at J, with 18 bases between the two ends. Germline CDR1 is SGDLS and CDR2 is YYNGEE. The CDR3 runs 16 residues. CDR3 in DNA: TGTGCCAGCAGCGTAGGTGTCCAGGGATCTACACATGAGCAGTTCTTC. It translates to CASSVGVQGSTHEQFF.

In its sample, this clone was seen a few times. The genes are TRBV6-5 and TRBJ1-5, with D unresolved. CDR1 MNHEY and CDR2 SVGAGI come from the germline V gene. V dropped 8 bases and J dropped 0 bases, with 8 bases sitting between them. The CDR3 is made up of 13 amino acids. CDR3 sequence reads: CASGGNSNQPQHF. The CDR3 DNA sequence: TGTGCCAGCGGCGGGAATAGCAATCAGCCCCAGCATTTT.

The genes are TRBV7-2 and TRBJ1-6; the match to TRBD1 covers 7 bases. The V and J ends lost 4 bases and 9 bases, in that order; junction bases with no gene match: 6. This CDR3 spans 14 amino acids. Germline CDR1 SGHTA, CDR2 FQGNSA. CDR3: CASSSRQGSSPLHF. The DNA of the CDR3 is TGTGCCAGCAGCTCCCGACAGGGAAGTTCACCCCTCCACTTT. Looking up the rest from reference TRBV7-2 and TRBJ1-6 gives the full variable domain: GAGVSQSPSNKVTEKGKDVELRCDPISGHTALYWYRQSLGQGLEFLIYFQGNSAPDKSGLPSDRFSAERTGGSVSTLTIQRTQQEDSAVYLCASSSRQGSSPLHFGNGTRLTVT.

The rearrangement joins TRBV28 to TRBJ1-2, with D unresolved. Trimming removed 5 bases at V and 4 bases at J, with 20 bases between. Germline V gene sequence: CDR1 MDHEN, CDR2 SYDVKM. The CDR3 runs to 16 residues. The CDR3: CASSLPGSLRLYGYTF. Written as DNA, the CDR3 is TGTGCCAGCAGTCTCCCGGGGTCGCTAAGACTCTATGGCTACACCTTC.

The chain uses TRBV6-5 and TRBJ1-1; possibly TRBD1 for D (6 bases). The CDR3 length is 13 residues. The germline CDR1 and CDR2 sequences are MNHEY and SVGAGI. V shed 5 bases and J shed 1 base, with 8 bases lying between them. CDR3 DNA sequence: TGTGCCAGCAGTCAGACAGGGAACACTGAAGCTTTCTTT. Its protein is CASSQTGNTEAFF.

The CDR3 DNA is TGTGCCAGCAGCTTACTTGGAGGGGATAATTCACCCCTCCACTTT. Translated: CASSLLGGDNSPLHF. The chain has TRBV7-3 and TRBJ1-6, with D possibly TRBD1 on 5 matching bases. V lost 2 bases and J 5 bases, leaving 10 bases between the germline ends. The CDR3 totals 15 residues. Germline values: CDR1 SGHTA, CDR2 FQGTGA.

This chain connects TRBV4-1 to TRBJ1-1; a possible D gene is TRBD1 (5 bases). The CDR3 length is 14 residues. The germline gives CDR1 MGHRA, CDR2 YSYEKL. Deletions cut 4 bases from V and 7 bases from J, with 16 bases between. The CDR3 sequence: CASSRAGTSSEAFF. Here the CDR3 DNA reads TGCGCCAGCAGCCGCGCCGGGACTTCGAGTGAAGCTTTCTTT.